The 27 T cell receptor beta chains given below trace back to one sample, sequenced in a study of beta chain features in type 1 diabetes. Overall study results and limits: Researchers report that Type 1 diabetes patients had moderately but significantly shorter TCRB CDR3s across all four CD4+ subsets.

These TCRs are of unknown antigen specificity. Expressed TCRB transcripts got sequenced, as all isolated RNA was reverse transcribed. Sequenced by immunoSEQ multiplex PCR; TCRdb stores in-frame clones only, minus some. The data contain 120,000 to 150,000 clones, about 12% of them singletons. The sample comprised central memory CD4+ T cells from blood. The receptors shown here come from a man younger than 35 with type 1 diabetes.

This clone was counted only a few times. This rearrangement joins TRBV2 to TRBJ1-2; TRBD1 might be the D (5 bases). Germline CDR1 reads SNHLY; CDR2 reads FYNNEI. The CDR3 spans 15 residues. The V and J ends lost 7 bases and 4 bases respectively, with 19 bases between them. The CDR3 DNA reads as TGTGCCAGCAATGCAAACGGGGGAGGAGGCTATGGCTACACCTTC. Protein sequence: CASNANGGGGYGYTF.

The sample holds many counts of this clone. The rearrangement uses TRBV15 and TRBJ2-7; D is uncertain. CDR1 and CDR2 from the germline V gene are LNHNV and YYDKDF (reference sequence). The CDR3 length is 14 residues. The V end was cut by 1 base, the J end by 6 bases, with 13 bases between. This CDR3 is CATSRALGQSEQYF. The CDR3 nucleotides read TGTGCCACCAGCAGAGCTTTAGGGCAAAGCGAGCAGTACTTC. The full variable domain, in which reference TRBV15 and TRBJ2-7 provide the parts outside the CDR3, is DAMVIQNPRYQVTQFGKPVTLSCSQTLNHNVMYWYQQKSSQAPKLLFHYYDKDFNNEADTPDNFQSRRPNTSFCFLDIRSPGLGDTAMYLCATSRALGQSEQYFGPGTRLTVT.

This clone was seen a few times. The chain is built from TRBV9 and TRBJ2-3; unclear D gene. The V gene's germline CDR1 is SGDLS and CDR2 YYNGEE. V lost 0 bases and J 8 bases, leaving 13 bases between the germline ends. The CDR3 sequence is 14 residues long. The CDR3 DNA is TGTGCCAGCAGCGTAGAAGTATCGCCACGTACGCAGTATTTT. Protein: CASSVEVSPRTQYF.

V gene TRBV4-1 combines with J gene TRBJ2-7; D is ambiguous. V dropped 4 bases and J dropped 0 bases, with 13 bases sitting between them. Germline V gene lookup returns CDR1 MGHRA and CDR2 YSYEKL. The CDR3 loop spans 15 amino acids. CDR3 loop: CASSPSEPPSYEQYF. DNA for the CDR3: TGCGCCAGCAGCCCATCGGAGCCCCCCTCCTACGAGCAGTACTTC.

This chain uses TRBV27 with TRBJ2-7; 8 bases are a match to TRBD2. Germline CDR1 MNHEY, CDR2 SMNVEV (reference sequence). J lost 0 bases, V lost 6 bases, and 10 bases had no gene match. The CDR3 runs 16 residues. The CDR3 loop is CASRERAGAVSYEQYF. In DNA form, the CDR3 reads TGTGCCAGCAGAGAAAGAGCGGGGGCCGTCTCCTACGAGCAGTACTTC.

This clone was detected a few times. This chain connects TRBV5-1 to TRBJ2-2; the match to TRBD2 covers 8 bases. Germline V gene sequence: CDR1 SGHRS, CDR2 YFSETQ. The CDR3 loop spans 16 amino acids. The V segment lost 6 bases and the J segment 0 bases; nucleotides outside the gene matches: 7. The CDR3 loop is CASTVGLAANTGELFF. The CDR3 DNA follows: TGCGCCAGCACCGTTGGACTAGCAGCGAACACCGGGGAGCTGTTTTTT.

The chain employs TRBV7-2 and TRBJ1-1, with D possibly matching TRBD1 (6 bases). Trimming cost V 5 bases and J 1 base, with 14 bases left between them. CDR3 length: 15 residues. Germline values: CDR1 SGHTA, CDR2 FQGNSA. The CDR3 coding sequence is TGTGCCAGCAGCCATAGGACAGCACCGAACACTGAAGCTTTCTTT. It encodes CASSHRTAPNTEAFF.

This clone was seen a few times. This rearrangement joins TRBV7-9 to TRBJ1-2; D gene uncertain. This CDR3 has 13 residues. V gave up 5 bases and J gave up 3 bases, with 10 bases separating them. In germline, CDR1 is SEHNR, CDR2 FQNEAQ (reference sequence). The DNA of the CDR3 is TGTGCCAGCAGCCCCCCGGAACACTATGGCTACACCTTC. As protein: CASSPPEHYGYTF.

This clone was counted ten times or more. Within the sample, other DNA sequences also encode this same CDR3. The chain recombines TRBV4-1 with TRBJ1-1; the D is unclear. V was clipped by 1 base and J by 0 bases, with 6 bases between them. The germline V gene has CDR1 MGHRA and CDR2 YSYEKL. The CDR3 is made up of 14 amino acids. The DNA of the CDR3 is TGCGCCAGCAGCCAAGGTCCGTTGAACACTGAAGCTTTCTTT. The encoded protein is CASSQGPLNTEAFF.

The chain has TRBV13 and TRBJ1-3, with D possibly matching TRBD1 (6 bases). The CDR3 totals 14 residues. V was pared by 5 bases and J by 0 bases, with 8 bases between. In germline, CDR1 is PRHDT, CDR2 FYEKMQ (reference sequence). The CDR3 protein is CASSRQDSGNTIYF. In DNA form, the CDR3 reads TGTGCCAGCAGCCGACAGGACTCTGGAAACACCATATATTTT.

The chain recombines TRBV2 with TRBJ2-5, with 12 bases lining up with TRBD2. The germline CDR1 and CDR2 sequences are SNHLY and FYNNEI. V lost 5 bases, J lost 4 bases, and 8 bases stayed unmatched. The CDR3 consists of 16 residues. The CDR3 is CASSLLTSGGGETQYF. CDR3 sequence (DNA): TGTGCCAGCAGTCTCCTGACTAGCGGGGGAGGAGAGACCCAGTACTTC.

This sequence joins TRBV5-1 and TRBJ2-7, with TRBD2 matching over 10 bases. The CDR3 runs to 16 residues. The V gene end was trimmed by 4 bases and the J gene end by 1 base; junction bases not matched to a gene: 8. CDR1 and CDR2 (germline): SGHRS, YFSETQ. Here the CDR3 reads CASSPTAAGGSYEQYF. CDR3 DNA sequence: TGCGCCAGCAGCCCTACGGCAGCGGGGGGGTCCTACGAGCAGTACTTC.

The chain employs TRBV7-9 and TRBJ2-7; the match to TRBD1 covers 7 bases. Per the germline V gene, CDR1 is SEHNR and CDR2 is FQNEAQ (reference sequence). Trimming removed 1 base from V and 3 bases from J; junction bases left unmatched: 9. The CDR3 totals 16 residues. The CDR3 bases are TGTGCCAGCAGCTTAGGGAGTACGGACAGGCACTACGAGCAGTACTTC. Protein product: CASSLGSTDRHYEQYF.

This chain links TRBV27 with TRBJ1-2; TRBD1 matches 9 bases. Germline CDR1 and CDR2: MNHEY and SMNVEV (reference sequence). V lost 5 bases, J lost 5 bases, and 6 bases stayed unmatched. This CDR3 spans 14 amino acids. The CDR3 here is CASSPLGTGYGYTF. CDR3 nucleotides: TGTGCCAGCAGTCCTCTCGGGACAGGGTATGGCTACACCTTC.

This clone occurred a few times. This chain connects TRBV29-1 to TRBJ1-1; 7 nucleotides match TRBD1. The CDR3 extends over 12 amino acids. Looked up from germline, CDR1 is SQVTM and CDR2 is ANQGSEA. V shed 6 bases, J shed 6 bases, and the junction held 7 bases outside the gene matches. This chain's CDR3 is CSVRTGGAEAFF. CDR3 nucleotide sequence: TGCAGCGTCAGGACAGGCGGAGCTGAAGCTTTCTTT.

This clone was observed many times. This sample includes further DNA sequences coding for the same CDR3. This chain uses TRBV20-1 with TRBJ2-7; D unclear. Per the germline V gene, CDR1 is DFQATT and CDR2 is SNEGSKA (reference sequence). Trimming pared 5 bases from V and 0 bases from J, leaving 2 bases between. The CDR3 totals 10 residues. The CDR3 protein is CSAYSYEQYF. DNA for the CDR3: TGCAGTGCTTACTCCTACGAGCAGTACTTC.

This clone was observed many times. The chain employs TRBV7-2 and TRBJ2-1, with 9 bases identical to TRBD2. From germline, CDR1 is SGHTA and CDR2 FQGNSA. The CDR3 consists of 16 residues. The trim removed 4 bases at V and 5 bases at J, leaving 9 bases unmatched. CDR3 sequence: CASSSRSSGVNNEQFF. The CDR3 bases are TGTGCCAGCAGCTCCCGTTCTAGCGGGGTCAACAATGAGCAGTTCTTC.

The chain recombines TRBV28 with TRBJ2-3; D not certain. The CDR3 runs 15 residues. Germline loops: CDR1 MDHEN, CDR2 SYDVKM. V lost 9 bases and J 1 base, leaving 17 bases between the germline ends. CDR3 sequence: CASSNSRRGTDTQYF. The CDR3 nucleotides read TGTGCCAGTTCAAACTCCCGTCGAGGCACAGATACGCAGTATTTT.

There are a few counts of this clone. This rearrangement joins TRBV10-3 to TRBJ1-6, with D perhaps matching TRBD1 (5 bases). The CDR3 is made up of 15 amino acids. Germline CDR1 and CDR2: ENHRY and SYGVKD. Trimming took 4 bases from V and 9 from J, leaving 16 bases between them. DNA for the CDR3: TGTGCCATCAGTGGGGCCGACCGAGGGGCTTCACCCCTCCACTTT. It translates to CAISGADRGASPLHF.

Only a few counts were recorded for this clone. The chain is built from TRBV7-2 and TRBJ2-7, with D uncertain. Per germline, CDR1 SGHTA and CDR2 FQGNSA. This CDR3 is 11 amino acids long. The ends were cut back, 5 bases at V and 3 bases at J, with 5 bases in the middle. DNA for the CDR3: TGTGCCAGCAGCCTCCACTACGAGCAGTACTTC. Its translation is CASSLHYEQYF. The whole variable domain, filled in from reference TRBV7-2 and TRBJ2-7, reads GAGVSQSPSNKVTEKGKDVELRCDPISGHTALYWYRQSLGQGLEFLIYFQGNSAPDKSGLPSDRFSAERTGGSVSTLTIQRTQQEDSAVYLCASSLHYEQYFGPGTRLTVT.

The V gene is TRBV4-1, the J gene TRBJ2-3, with D uncertain. Trimming removed 0 bases from V and 8 bases from J, with 15 bases in between. The CDR3 spans 15 residues. The germline CDR1 and CDR2 sequences are MGHRA and YSYEKL. The CDR3 reads CASSQDDSEVSTQYF. The CDR3 bases are TGCGCCAGCAGCCAAGATGATAGTGAAGTGTCTACGCAGTATTTT.

This clone occurred a few times. The chain has TRBV19 and TRBJ2-4; D is unclear. The CDR3 is made up of 13 amino acids. Trimming pared 6 bases from V and 0 bases from J, leaving 6 bases between. Germline V lookup: CDR1 LNHDA, CDR2 SQIVND (reference sequence). The CDR3 reads CASSEVAKNIQYF. The CDR3 nucleotides are TGTGCCAGTAGCGAGGTAGCCAAAAACATTCAGTACTTC.

In its sample, this clone was seen a few times. The chain couples TRBV30 to TRBJ1-1; a possible D gene is TRBD1 (5 bases). The germline V gene encodes CDR1 GTSNPN and CDR2 SVGIG (reference sequence). V lost 4 bases, J lost 5 bases, and 14 bases lay in between. The CDR3 covers 13 residues. The chain's CDR3 is CAWIWAGGTEAFF. In DNA form, the CDR3 reads TGTGCCTGGATTTGGGCCGGGGGGACTGAAGCTTTCTTT.

The chain links TRBV6-5 to TRBJ2-5; the match to TRBD2 covers 8 bases. Germline V gene lookup returns CDR1 MNHEY and CDR2 SVGAGI. J gave up 1 base and V 2 bases, and 6 bases lay outside the gene matches. This CDR3 contains 16 residues. The CDR3 here is CASSYTSGGLQETQYF. The CDR3 DNA reads TGTGCCAGCAGTTACACAAGCGGGGGACTCCAAGAGACCCAGTACTTC.

This clone was observed a single time. The rearrangement uses TRBV14 and TRBJ2-3; D uncertain. The CDR3 totals 14 residues. Deletions cut 5 bases from V and 2 bases from J, with 11 bases between. Germline V gene lookup returns CDR1 SGHDN and CDR2 FVKESK. The DNA for the CDR3 is TGTGCCAGCAGCGCGGTCCAACCCACAGATACGCAGTATTTT. This sequence encodes CASSAVQPTDTQYF.

The rearrangement links TRBV5-6 to TRBJ2-6; no clear D. The CDR3 runs 15 residues. CDR1 and CDR2 (germline): SGHDT, YYEEEE. V was pared by 1 base and J by 0 bases, with 5 bases between. The CDR3 sequence is CASSLPSSGANVLTF. CDR3 nucleotide sequence: TGTGCCAGCAGCTTGCCGAGCTCTGGGGCCAACGTCCTGACTTTC.

This clone has only a few counts. This chain joins TRBV18 and TRBJ2-3, with TRBD2 matching over 10 bases. CDR1 and CDR2 from the germline V gene are KGHSH and LQKENI. The V segment lost 3 bases and the J segment 2 bases; nucleotides outside the gene matches: 14. This CDR3 has 19 amino acids. CDR3 loop: CASSPQTAPSGGATDTQYF. The CDR3, as DNA: TGTGCCAGCTCACCTCAAACCGCCCCTAGCGGGGGTGCCACAGATACGCAGTATTTT.